This section outlines one TCR beta chain sequence together with its context. These data come from a study of blood T cell repertoires in COVID-19. Study at large: Whether acute or convalescent, the COVID-19 samples came from the United States, Italy and Spain. PBMCs, B-cell-depleted T cells, or T cells were the source of the cDNA or gDNA that made up the material.

Per the study methods: Nucleated cell counts were estimated from reference gene primer amplification. Measured with immunoSEQ multiplex PCR; TCRdb has only the in-frame clones, and not every one. V and J calls and clone size come straight from that table; D and trimming were deduced from the DNA. The data contain about 220,000 clones, 65% to 90% of them singletons. Unmatched junction bases numbered 8, after V lost 4 bases and J lost 10 bases. Germline CDR1 is LGHDT and CDR2 is YNNKEL (reference sequence). This CDR3 has 15 residues. The receptor comes from a woman aged 70-85 years with acute or convalescent COVID-19. The sample taken for sequencing was peripheral blood. V and J are TRBV3-1 (or the pseudogene TRBV3-2) and TRBJ1-6, with TRBD1 matching over 9 bases. CDR3: CASSRPGQGNSPLHF. CDR3 nucleotide sequence: TGTGCCAGCAGCCGACCGGGACAGGGAAACTCACCCCTCCACTTT.